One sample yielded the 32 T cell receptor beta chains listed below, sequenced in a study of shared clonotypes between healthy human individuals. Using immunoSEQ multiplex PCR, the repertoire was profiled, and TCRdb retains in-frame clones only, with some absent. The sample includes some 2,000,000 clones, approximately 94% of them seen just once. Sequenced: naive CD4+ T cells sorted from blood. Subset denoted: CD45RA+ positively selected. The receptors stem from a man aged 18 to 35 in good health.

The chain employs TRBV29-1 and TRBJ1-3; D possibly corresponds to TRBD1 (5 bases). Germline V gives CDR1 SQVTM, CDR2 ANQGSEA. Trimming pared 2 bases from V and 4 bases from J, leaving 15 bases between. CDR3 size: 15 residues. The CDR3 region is CSVESMGETGNTIYF. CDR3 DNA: TGCAGCGTTGAATCCATGGGGGAGACGGGAAACACCATATATTTT.

CDR3 DNA sequence: TGTGCCAGCAGTGAAGGGACAGGGTGGTACGAGCAGTACTTC. Translated: CASSEGTGWYEQYF. This sequence joins TRBV2 and TRBJ2-7; 8 bases align to TRBD1. The CDR3 spans 14 residues. After removal of 1 base from V and 4 bases from J, the junction contained 3 bases not matched to a gene. In germline, CDR1 is SNHLY, CDR2 FYNNEI.

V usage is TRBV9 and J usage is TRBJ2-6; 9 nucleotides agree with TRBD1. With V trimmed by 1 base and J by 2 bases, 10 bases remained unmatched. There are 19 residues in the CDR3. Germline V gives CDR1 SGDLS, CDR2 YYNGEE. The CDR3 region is CASSVRGQGASTGANVLTF. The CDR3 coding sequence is TGTGCCAGCAGCGTAAGGGGACAGGGTGCATCGACTGGGGCCAACGTCCTGACTTTC.

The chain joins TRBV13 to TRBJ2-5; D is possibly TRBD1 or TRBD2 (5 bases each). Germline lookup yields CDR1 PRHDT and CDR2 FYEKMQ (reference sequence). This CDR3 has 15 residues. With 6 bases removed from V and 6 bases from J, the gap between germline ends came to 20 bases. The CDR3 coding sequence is TGTGCCAGCAGTCCGTCGGGCAGAGGGGTTCAGACCCAGTACTTC. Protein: CASSPSGRGVQTQYF.

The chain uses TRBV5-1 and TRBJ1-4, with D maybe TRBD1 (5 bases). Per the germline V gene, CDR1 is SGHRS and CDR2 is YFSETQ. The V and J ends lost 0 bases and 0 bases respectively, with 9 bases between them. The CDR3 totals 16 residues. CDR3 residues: CASSLGDLATNEKLFF. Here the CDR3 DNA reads TGCGCCAGCAGCTTGGGGGACCTTGCAACTAATGAAAAACTGTTTTTT.

The CDR3 region is CAWSTRSGDTEAFF. In DNA, the CDR3 is TGTGCCTGGAGTACACGATCGGGGGACACTGAAGCTTTCTTT. The chain employs TRBV30 and TRBJ1-1; tentative D call: TRBD1 (5 bases). The V gene's germline CDR1 is GTSNPN and CDR2 SVGIG (reference sequence). V was shortened by 2 bases and J by 3 bases, with 13 bases between the two germline ends. CDR3 length: 14 residues.

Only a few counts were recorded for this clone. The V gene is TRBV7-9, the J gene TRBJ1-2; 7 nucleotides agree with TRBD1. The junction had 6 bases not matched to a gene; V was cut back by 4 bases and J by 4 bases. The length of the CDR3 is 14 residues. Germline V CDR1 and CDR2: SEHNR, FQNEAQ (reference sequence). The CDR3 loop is CASSWGQILYGYTF. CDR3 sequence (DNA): TGTGCCAGCAGCTGGGGACAGATTCTCTATGGCTACACCTTC.

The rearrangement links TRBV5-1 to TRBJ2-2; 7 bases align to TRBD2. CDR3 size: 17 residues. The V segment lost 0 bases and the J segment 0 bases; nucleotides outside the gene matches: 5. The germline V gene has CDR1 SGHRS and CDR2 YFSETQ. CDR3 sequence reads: CASSLVSRGTNTGELFF. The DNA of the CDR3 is TGCGCCAGCAGCTTGGTTTCGCGGGGGACGAACACCGGGGAGCTGTTTTTT.

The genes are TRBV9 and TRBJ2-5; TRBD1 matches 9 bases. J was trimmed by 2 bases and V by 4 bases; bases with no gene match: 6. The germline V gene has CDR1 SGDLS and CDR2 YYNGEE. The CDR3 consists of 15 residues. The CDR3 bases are TGTGCCAGCAGCCCTCGGGACAGGGCACAAGAGACCCAGTACTTC. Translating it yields CASSPRDRAQETQYF.

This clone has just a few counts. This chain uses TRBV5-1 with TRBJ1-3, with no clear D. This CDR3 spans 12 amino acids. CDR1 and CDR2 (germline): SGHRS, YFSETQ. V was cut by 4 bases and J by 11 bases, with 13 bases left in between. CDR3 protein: CASSPDGRAIYF. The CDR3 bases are TGCGCCAGCAGCCCGGATGGGAGGGCCATATATTTT. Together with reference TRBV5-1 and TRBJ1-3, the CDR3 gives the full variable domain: KAGVTQTPRYLIKTRGQQVTLSCSPISGHRSVSWYQQTPGQGLQFLFEYFSETQRNKGNFPGRFSGRQFSNSRSEMNVSTLELGDSALYLCASSPDGRAIYFGEGSWLTVV.

CDR3 sequence: CASSSGTDRETQYF. In DNA form, the CDR3 reads TGTGCCAGCAGCTCCGGGACGGACAGAGAGACCCAGTACTTC. J is TRBJ2-5 and V is TRBV5-4; D possibly corresponds to TRBD1 (6 bases). Germline V gene sequence: CDR1 SGHNT, CDR2 YYREEE (reference sequence). This CDR3 is 14 amino acids long. The V and J ends lost 3 bases and 4 bases respectively, with 13 bases between them.

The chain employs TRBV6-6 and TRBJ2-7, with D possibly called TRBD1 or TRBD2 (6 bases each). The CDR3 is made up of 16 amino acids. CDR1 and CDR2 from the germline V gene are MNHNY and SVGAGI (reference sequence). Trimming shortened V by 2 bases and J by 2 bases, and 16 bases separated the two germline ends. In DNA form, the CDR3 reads TGTGCCAGCAGTTACAGGGGGGACCCGGGCGCCTACGAGCAGTACTTC. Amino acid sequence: CASSYRGDPGAYEQYF.

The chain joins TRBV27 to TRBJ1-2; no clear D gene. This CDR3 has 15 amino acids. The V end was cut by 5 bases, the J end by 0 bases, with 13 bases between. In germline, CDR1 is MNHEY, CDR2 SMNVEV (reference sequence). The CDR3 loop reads CASSDPGSANYGYTF. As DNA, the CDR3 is TGTGCCAGCAGTGACCCGGGGTCCGCTAACTATGGCTACACCTTC.

The CDR3: CASSAPGTSNNEQFF. The CDR3 DNA reads as TGTGCCAGCAGTGCCCCCGGGACTAGCAACAATGAGCAGTTCTTC. The chain has TRBV6-6 and TRBJ2-1, with 9 bases aligning to TRBD2. V shed 5 bases, J shed 5 bases, and the junction held 7 bases outside the gene matches. Per the germline V gene, CDR1 is MNHNY and CDR2 is SVGAGI (reference sequence). The length of the CDR3 is 15 residues.

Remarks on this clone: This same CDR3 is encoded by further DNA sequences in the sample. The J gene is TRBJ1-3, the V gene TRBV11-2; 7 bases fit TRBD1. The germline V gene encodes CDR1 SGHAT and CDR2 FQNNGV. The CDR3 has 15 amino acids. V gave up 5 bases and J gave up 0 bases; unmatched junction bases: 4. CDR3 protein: CASSPGQSSGNTIYF. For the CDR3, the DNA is TGTGCCAGCAGCCCGGGACAGAGCTCTGGAAACACCATATATTTT.

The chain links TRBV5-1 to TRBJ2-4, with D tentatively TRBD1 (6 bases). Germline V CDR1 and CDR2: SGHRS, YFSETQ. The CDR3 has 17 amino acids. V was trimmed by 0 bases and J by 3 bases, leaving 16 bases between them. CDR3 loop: CASSLGDTGFVKNIQYF. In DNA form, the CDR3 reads TGCGCCAGCAGCTTGGGGGACACAGGGTTTGTCAAAAACATTCAGTACTTC.

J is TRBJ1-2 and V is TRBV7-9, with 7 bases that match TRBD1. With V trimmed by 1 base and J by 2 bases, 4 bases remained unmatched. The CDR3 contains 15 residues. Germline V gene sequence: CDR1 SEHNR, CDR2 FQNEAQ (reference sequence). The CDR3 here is CASSLDKQGNYGYTF. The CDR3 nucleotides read TGTGCCAGCAGCTTAGACAAACAGGGGAACTATGGCTACACCTTC.

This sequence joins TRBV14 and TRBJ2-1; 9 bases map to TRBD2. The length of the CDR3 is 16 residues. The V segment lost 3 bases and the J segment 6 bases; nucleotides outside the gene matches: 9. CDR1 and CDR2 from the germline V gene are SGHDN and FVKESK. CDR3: CASSHVGGGAFNEQFF. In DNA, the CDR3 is TGTGCCAGCAGCCACGTTGGCGGGGGGGCCTTCAATGAGCAGTTCTTC.

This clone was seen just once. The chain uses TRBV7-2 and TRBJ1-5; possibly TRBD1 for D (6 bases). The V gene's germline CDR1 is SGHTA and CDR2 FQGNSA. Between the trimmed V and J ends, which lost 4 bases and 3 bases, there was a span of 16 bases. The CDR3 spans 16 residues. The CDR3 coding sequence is TGTGCCAGCAGCTCGATGGGGACAACTAACAATCAGCCCCAGCATTTT. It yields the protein CASSSMGTTNNQPQHF.

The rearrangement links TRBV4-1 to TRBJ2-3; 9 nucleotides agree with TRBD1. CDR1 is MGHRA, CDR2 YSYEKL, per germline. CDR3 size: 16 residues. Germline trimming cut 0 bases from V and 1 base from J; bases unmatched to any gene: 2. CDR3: CASSQEGQGGTDTQYF. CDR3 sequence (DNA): TGCGCCAGCAGCCAAGAGGGACAGGGTGGCACAGATACGCAGTATTTT.

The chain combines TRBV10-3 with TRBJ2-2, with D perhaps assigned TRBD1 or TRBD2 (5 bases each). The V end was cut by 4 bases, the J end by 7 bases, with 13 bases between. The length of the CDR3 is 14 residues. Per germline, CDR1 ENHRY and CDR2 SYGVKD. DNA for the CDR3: TGTGCCATCAGTGTAGGGACCCCCGGCGGGGAGCTGTTTTTT. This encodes CAISVGTPGGELFF.

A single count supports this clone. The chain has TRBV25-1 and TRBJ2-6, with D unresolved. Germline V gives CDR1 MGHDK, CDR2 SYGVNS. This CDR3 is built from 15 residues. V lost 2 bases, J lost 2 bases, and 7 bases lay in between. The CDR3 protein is CASSEMATGANVLTF. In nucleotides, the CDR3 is TGTGCCAGCAGTGAAATGGCTACTGGGGCCAACGTCCTGACTTTC.

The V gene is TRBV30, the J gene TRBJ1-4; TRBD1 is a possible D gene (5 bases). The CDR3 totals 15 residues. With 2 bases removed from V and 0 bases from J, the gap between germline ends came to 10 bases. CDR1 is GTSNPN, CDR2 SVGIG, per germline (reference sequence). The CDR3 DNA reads TGTGCCTGGAGTTTTGGGGGGGCAACTAATGAAAAACTGTTTTTT. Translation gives CAWSFGGATNEKLFF. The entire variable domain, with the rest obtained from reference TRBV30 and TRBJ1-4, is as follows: SQTIHQWPATLVQPVGSPLSLECTVEGTSNPNLYWYRQAAGRGLQLLFYSVGIGQISSEVPQNLSASRPQDRQFILSSKKLLLSDSGFYLCAWSFGGATNEKLFFGSGTQLSVL.

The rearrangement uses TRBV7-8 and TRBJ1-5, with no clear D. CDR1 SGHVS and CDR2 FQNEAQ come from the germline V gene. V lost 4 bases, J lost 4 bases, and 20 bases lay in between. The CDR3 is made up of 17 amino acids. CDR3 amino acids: CASSSRRIGLTNQPQHF. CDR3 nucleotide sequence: TGTGCCAGCAGCTCCCGAAGAATCGGGCTTACAAATCAGCCCCAGCATTTT.

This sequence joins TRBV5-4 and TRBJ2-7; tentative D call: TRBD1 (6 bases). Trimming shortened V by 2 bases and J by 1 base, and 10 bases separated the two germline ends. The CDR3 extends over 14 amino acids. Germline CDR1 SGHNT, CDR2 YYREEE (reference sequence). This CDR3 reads CASSFLGTSYEQYF. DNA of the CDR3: TGTGCCAGCAGCTTCTTGGGGACATCCTACGAGCAGTACTTC.

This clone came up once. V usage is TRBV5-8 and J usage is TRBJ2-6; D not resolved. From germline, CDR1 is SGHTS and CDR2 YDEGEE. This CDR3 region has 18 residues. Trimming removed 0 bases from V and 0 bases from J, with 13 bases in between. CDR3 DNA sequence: TGTGCCAGCAGCTTGGAAGGGAAGGTCCTCTCTGGGGCCAACGTCCTGACTTTC. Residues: CASSLEGKVLSGANVLTF.

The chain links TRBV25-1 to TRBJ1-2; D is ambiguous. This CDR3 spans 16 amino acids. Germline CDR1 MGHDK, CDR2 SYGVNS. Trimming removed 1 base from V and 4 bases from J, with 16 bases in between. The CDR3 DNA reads TGTGCCAGCAGTGAATCCGAGGCCTTGGGTGTCTATGGCTACACCTTC. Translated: CASSESEALGVYGYTF.

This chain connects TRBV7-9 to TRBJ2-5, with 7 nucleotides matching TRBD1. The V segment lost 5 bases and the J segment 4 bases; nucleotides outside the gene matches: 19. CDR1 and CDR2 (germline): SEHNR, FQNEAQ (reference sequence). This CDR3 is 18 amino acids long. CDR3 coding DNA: TGTGCCAGCAGCCCCCCAATTCCTCCCCCCCGACAGGGAGAGACCCAGTACTTC. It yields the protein CASSPPIPPPRQGETQYF.

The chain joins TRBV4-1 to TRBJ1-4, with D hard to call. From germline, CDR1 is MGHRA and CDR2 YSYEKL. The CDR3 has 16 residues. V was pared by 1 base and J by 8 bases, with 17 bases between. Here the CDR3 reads CASSQGLGRIMEKLFF. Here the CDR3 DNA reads TGCGCCAGCAGCCAAGGCCTAGGCAGGATTATGGAAAAACTGTTTTTT.

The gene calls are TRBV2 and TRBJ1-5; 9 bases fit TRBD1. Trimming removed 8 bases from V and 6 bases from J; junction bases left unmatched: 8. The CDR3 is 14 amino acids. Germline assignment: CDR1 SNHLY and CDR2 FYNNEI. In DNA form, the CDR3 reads TGTGCCAGCGCCGGGACAGGGCTCGGTCAGCCCCAGCATTTT. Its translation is CASAGTGLGQPQHF.

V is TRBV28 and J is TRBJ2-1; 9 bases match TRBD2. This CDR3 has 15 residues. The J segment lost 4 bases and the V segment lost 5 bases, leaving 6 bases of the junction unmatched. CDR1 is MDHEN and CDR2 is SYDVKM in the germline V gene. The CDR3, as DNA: TGTGCCAGCAGTCCGTTAGCGGGGGCGTACAATGAGCAGTTCTTC. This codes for CASSPLAGAYNEQFF.

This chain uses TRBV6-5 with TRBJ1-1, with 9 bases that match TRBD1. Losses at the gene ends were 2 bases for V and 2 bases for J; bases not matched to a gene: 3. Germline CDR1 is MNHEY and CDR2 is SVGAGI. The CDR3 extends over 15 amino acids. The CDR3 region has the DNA TGTGCCAGCAGTTACGGGGACAGGGCTAACACTGAAGCTTTCTTT. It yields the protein CASSYGDRANTEAFF.